The 27 T cell receptor beta chains listed next were all sequenced from one sample in a study of T-cell memory formation after mild COVID-19. From the 5' RACE reads, TCRdb called clonotypes with MiXCR, one entry per CDR3 protein. The profile shows approximately 210,000 distinct CDR3 sequences, around 27% of them singletons. The sample consisted of PBMCs or a T cell subset sorted from them (not recorded which). The receptors shown here come from an adult woman who had mild COVID-19 (a few samples of this study predate the infection). Cell type and time point are not known.

The chain combines TRBV12-3 or TRBV12-4 with TRBJ2-7, with a possible D match to TRBD1 (5 bases). V lost 0 bases to trimming and J lost 0 bases, with 9 bases between them. CDR3 length equals 15 residues. DNA of the CDR3: TGTGCCAGCAGTTTAGCTGGGGCAAGCTCCTACGAGCAGTACTTC. Protein product: CASSLAGASSYEQYF.

This chain connects TRBV24-1 to TRBJ2-1; tentative D call: TRBD1 (6 bases). Germline lookup yields CDR1 KGHDR and CDR2 SFDVKD. This CDR3 is 14 amino acids long. Trimming stripped 1 base from V and 8 bases from J, with 11 bases between. The CDR3 region has the DNA TGTGCCACCAGTGATTTCGCAGGGGTGCATGAGCAGTTCTTC. Its protein is CATSDFAGVHEQFF.

This clonotype was observed a single time. Given the absence of the conserved phenylalanine or tryptophan at the CDR3 end, a read error is likely. The chain carries TRBV29-1 and TRBJ1-3, with D hard to call. This CDR3 is built from 15 residues. V dropped 3 bases and J dropped 0 bases, with 12 bases sitting between them. Germline assignment: CDR1 SQVTM and CDR2 ANQGSEA. CDR3 DNA: TGCAGCGTTGAGAGGAGGTCCGGCTCTGGAAACACCATATATATT. Residues: CSVERRSGSGNTIYI.

This clonotype was recorded at least ten times. The V and J genes are TRBV3-1 and TRBJ2-1; no definite D call. Germline V gives CDR1 LGHDT, CDR2 YNNKEL (reference sequence). The ends were cut back, 2 bases at V and 9 bases at J, with 14 bases in the middle. CDR3 length: 14 residues. The CDR3 is CASSQRRQLAEQFF. The DNA of the CDR3 is TGTGCCAGCAGCCAAAGAAGGCAGTTAGCTGAGCAGTTCTTC.

The CDR3 sequence is CASSRRDSDDEQFF. The CDR3 bases are TGTGCCAGCAGCCGGCGGGACAGCGACGATGAGCAGTTCTTC. The chain uses TRBV12-3 or TRBV12-4 and TRBJ2-1; D perhaps matches TRBD1 (7 bases). Trimming cost V 6 bases and J 8 bases, with 17 bases left between them. The length of the CDR3 is 14 residues.

This clonotype was seen only a few times. This chain joins TRBV12-3 or TRBV12-4 and TRBJ2-4; D remains ambiguous. Trimming removed 6 bases at V and 1 base at J, with 16 bases between. This CDR3 has 16 amino acids. The CDR3 is CASSPGRHGAKNIQYF. CDR3 in DNA: TGTGCCAGCAGCCCTGGACGACATGGGGCCAAAAACATTCAGTACTTC.

The chain combines TRBV6-2 or TRBV6-3 with TRBJ2-2, with a tentative D call TRBD2 (5 bases). V dropped 7 bases and J dropped 5 bases, with 23 bases sitting between them. CDR1 is MNHEY, CDR2 SVGEGT, per germline. The CDR3 consists of 17 residues. CDR3 region: CASTYLLGLGRTGELFF. Here the CDR3 DNA reads TGTGCCAGCACCTATCTTCTCGGACTGGGAAGGACCGGGGAGCTGTTTTTT.

This chain links TRBV7-2 with TRBJ2-7, with 12 bases aligning to TRBD2. The CDR3 loop spans 15 amino acids. Germline V gives CDR1 SGHTA, CDR2 FQGNSA. V lost 2 bases to trimming and J lost 2 bases; unmatched junction nucleotides: 1. This CDR3 reads CASSLLAGGTYEQYV. The CDR3, as DNA: TGTGCCAGCAGCTTACTAGCGGGGGGGACCTACGAGCAGTACGTC.

This clonotype occurred a few times. The genes are TRBV15 and TRBJ1-2; no reliable D call. With 0 bases removed from V and 4 bases from J, the gap between germline ends came to 18 bases. The CDR3 is made up of 17 amino acids. Germline V gives CDR1 LNHNV, CDR2 YYDKDF (reference sequence). The CDR3 DNA reads TGTGCCACCAGCAGAGATGCACGGGTCACAGAAAGCTATGGCTACACCTTC. This codes for CATSRDARVTESYGYTF. Filled out from reference TRBV15 and TRBJ1-2, the complete variable domain reads DAMVIQNPRYQVTQFGKPVTLSCSQTLNHNVMYWYQQKSSQAPKLLFHYYDKDFNNEADTPDNFQSRRPNTSFCFLDIRSPGLGDTAMYLCATSRDARVTESYGYTFGSGTRLTVV.

This clonotype was counted only a few times. This chain links TRBV13 with TRBJ2-7; maybe TRBD1 (5 bases). The CDR3 extends over 15 amino acids. The V gene's germline CDR1 is PRHDT and CDR2 FYEKMQ (reference sequence). Trimming pared 5 bases from V and 3 bases from J, leaving 17 bases between. The CDR3: CASSRTGAPGYEQYF. Written as DNA, the CDR3 is TGTGCCAGCAGCCGTACTGGGGCCCCCGGCTACGAGCAGTACTTC.

The rearrangement joins TRBV7-9 to TRBJ2-7, with 8 positions matching TRBD2. Germline V CDR1 and CDR2: SEHNR, FQNEAQ (reference sequence). The CDR3 has 15 residues. With V trimmed by 5 bases and J by 3 bases, 9 bases remained unmatched. CDR3 nucleotide sequence: TGTGCCAGCAGCCCCCGGACTAGCACAAGCTACGAGCAGTACTTC. It codes for CASSPRTSTSYEQYF.

The chain joins TRBV7-2 to TRBJ2-5; 10 bases fit TRBD1. The J segment lost 5 bases and the V segment lost 4 bases, leaving 4 bases of the junction unmatched. This CDR3 spans 14 amino acids. CDR1 and CDR2 from the germline V gene are SGHTA and FQGNSA. The CDR3 loop reads CASSSEDRGETQYF. The CDR3 DNA is TGTGCCAGCAGCTCCGAGGACAGGGGGGAGACCCAGTACTTC. The full variable domain, rest sourced from reference TRBV7-2 and TRBJ2-5, is GAGVSQSPSNKVTEKGKDVELRCDPISGHTALYWYRQSLGQGLEFLIYFQGNSAPDKSGLPSDRFSAERTGGSVSTLTIQRTQQEDSAVYLCASSSEDRGETQYFGPGTRLLVL.

This chain joins TRBV12-3 or TRBV12-4 and TRBJ2-1, with 10 bases fitting TRBD2. With 7 bases clipped from V and 5 bases from J, the junction kept 5 bases outside the gene matches. This CDR3 has 14 amino acids. This CDR3 is CASISGLANNEQFF. In nucleotides, the CDR3 is TGTGCCAGCATCTCGGGACTAGCGAACAATGAGCAGTTCTTC.

This clonotype has a count of ten or more. The chain is built from TRBV7-3 and TRBJ2-1, with 10 nucleotides matching TRBD2. The CDR3 covers 14 residues. J was trimmed by 4 bases and V by 5 bases; bases with no gene match: 2. CDR1 is SGHTA and CDR2 is FQGTGA in the germline V gene. CDR3 nucleotides: TGTGCCAGCAGCAGGACTAGCGGATACAATGAGCAGTTCTTC. It specifies CASSRTSGYNEQFF.

V gene TRBV6-5 combines with J gene TRBJ1-4; D remains ambiguous. The CDR3 contains 18 residues. The V end lost 0 bases, the J end lost 8 bases, and 22 bases lay between the germline ends. Germline CDR1 and CDR2: MNHEY and SVGAGI. In nucleotides, the CDR3 is TGTGCCAGCAGTTACTCAGGAGTTTCTTCGGCAGTGGGGGAAAAACTGTTTTTT. Its translation: CASSYSGVSSAVGEKLFF.

This sequence joins TRBV5-4 and TRBJ2-7, with 11 bases that match TRBD1. With V trimmed by 4 bases and J by 4 bases, 7 bases remained unmatched. CDR1 is SGHNT, CDR2 YYREEE, per germline (reference sequence). The CDR3 sequence is 15 residues long. DNA of the CDR3: TGTGCCAGCAGCCCGCCGGGACAGGGGGTTTACGAGCAGTACTTC. It translates to CASSPPGQGVYEQYF.

The chain has TRBV6-6 and TRBJ2-7; 7 bases agree with TRBD2. The ends lost 6 bases at V and 4 bases at J; junction bases unmatched: 9. Per germline, CDR1 MNHNY and CDR2 SVGAGI (reference sequence). The CDR3 consists of 14 residues. Here the CDR3 DNA reads TGTGCCAGCAGCCTTCCTAGCGGCAGTTACGAGCAGTACTTC. Protein sequence: CASSLPSGSYEQYF.

The chain recombines TRBV7-6 with TRBJ2-3; D ambiguous. Germline CDR1 reads SGHVS; CDR2 reads FNYEAQ. CDR3 size: 15 residues. Trimming took off 2 bases at V and 2 bases at J, with 11 bases between the two ends. CDR3 region: CASSLRLTNTDTQYF. CDR3 nucleotide sequence: TGTGCCAGCAGCTTACGGCTTACCAACACAGATACGCAGTATTTT.

V gene TRBV12-3 or TRBV12-4 combines with J gene TRBJ1-2; D is perhaps TRBD1 (6 bases). This CDR3 is built from 12 residues. Trimming took 8 bases from V and 3 from J, leaving 10 bases between them. The CDR3 coding sequence is TGTGCCAGCTGGGGGCGCGACTATGGCTACACCTTC. Its translation: CASWGRDYGYTF.

In this sample, this clonotype turned up a few times. In DNA form, the CDR3 reads TGCAGTGCGGCCGGGACAGGGATTCAGCCCCAGCATTTT. Translation: CSAAGTGIQPQHF. This chain links TRBV20-1 with TRBJ1-5; 9 nucleotides align to TRBD1. Germline loops: CDR1 DFQATT, CDR2 SNEGSKA (reference sequence). The CDR3 is made up of 13 amino acids. V was pared by 6 bases and J by 6 bases, with 6 bases of the junction left unmatched.

V and J are TRBV5-1 and TRBJ1-5; a weak D match, TRBD1 (5 bases). This CDR3 spans 15 amino acids. Trimming took off 1 base at V and 0 bases at J, with 8 bases between the two ends. Germline values: CDR1 SGHRS, CDR2 YFSETQ. The CDR3 here is CASSLLGDSNQPQHF. The CDR3 DNA reads as TGCGCCAGCAGCTTGTTAGGGGATAGCAATCAGCCCCAGCATTTT.

This clonotype was picked up a small number of times. The chain is built from TRBV9 and TRBJ2-1; 9 nucleotides agree with TRBD2. The V segment lost 0 bases and the J segment 5 bases; nucleotides outside the gene matches: 3. CDR3 size: 15 residues. Germline-derived CDR1 and CDR2 are SGDLS and YYNGEE. Here the CDR3 DNA reads TGTGCCAGCAGCGTAGGCCTAGCGGGGAACAATGAGCAGTTCTTC. Translation gives CASSVGLAGNNEQFF.

This clonotype was counted many times. The gene calls are TRBV2 and TRBJ2-7; weak D call: TRBD1 (7 bases). CDR1 is SNHLY, CDR2 FYNNEI, per germline. The CDR3 contains 13 residues. The V gene lost 6 bases and the J gene lost 1 base, with 10 bases spanning the gap. Written as DNA, the CDR3 is TGTGCCAGCAGCCAGGGGGGTTCCTACGAGCAGTACTTC. This codes for CASSQGGSYEQYF.

The V call is TRBV19, the J call TRBJ1-2; 8 nucleotides agree with TRBD1. CDR3 size: 13 residues. Looked up from germline, CDR1 is LNHDA and CDR2 is SQIVND (reference sequence). Losses at the gene ends were 11 bases for V and 4 bases for J; bases not matched to a gene: 9. This chain's CDR3 is CAGSRQGTYGYTF. CDR3 nucleotides: TGTGCCGGATCCCGACAGGGGACCTATGGCTACACCTTC. The full variable domain, its missing parts supplied by reference TRBV19 and TRBJ1-2, is DGGITQSPKYLFRKEGQNVTLSCEQNLNHDAMYWYRQDPGQGLRLIYYSQIVNDFQKGDIAEGYSVSREKKESFPLTVTSAQKNPTAFYLCAGSRQGTYGYTFGSGTRLTVV.

This clonotype was counted only a few times. The chain joins TRBV2 to TRBJ1-1; D gene unclear. Germline assignment: CDR1 SNHLY and CDR2 FYNNEI. CDR3 length: 12 residues. Trimming left V 6 bases short and J 6 bases short, with 11 bases between. The CDR3 sequence: CASSLLNPEAFF. Here the CDR3 DNA reads TGTGCCAGCAGCCTACTTAACCCTGAAGCTTTCTTT.

This CDR3 reads CASSPGQHSNTEAFF. In DNA form, the CDR3 reads TGTGCCAGCAGCCCCGGACAGCACTCGAACACTGAAGCTTTCTTT. The chain has TRBV3-1 and TRBJ1-1, with D tentatively TRBD1 (6 bases). This CDR3 is 15 amino acids long. Per the germline V gene, CDR1 is LGHDT and CDR2 is YNNKEL (reference sequence). V was trimmed by 4 bases and J by 1 base, leaving 13 bases between them.

The chain links TRBV7-2 to TRBJ1-5; 7 bases agree with TRBD1. The CDR3 is made up of 16 amino acids. CDR1 is SGHTA, CDR2 FQGNSA, per germline. Germline trimming cut 3 bases from V and 4 bases from J; bases unmatched to any gene: 9. CDR3 bases: TGTGCCAGCAGCTTGGGGGGACAGATAAGTAATCAGCCCCAGCATTTT. It is translated as CASSLGGQISNQPQHF.